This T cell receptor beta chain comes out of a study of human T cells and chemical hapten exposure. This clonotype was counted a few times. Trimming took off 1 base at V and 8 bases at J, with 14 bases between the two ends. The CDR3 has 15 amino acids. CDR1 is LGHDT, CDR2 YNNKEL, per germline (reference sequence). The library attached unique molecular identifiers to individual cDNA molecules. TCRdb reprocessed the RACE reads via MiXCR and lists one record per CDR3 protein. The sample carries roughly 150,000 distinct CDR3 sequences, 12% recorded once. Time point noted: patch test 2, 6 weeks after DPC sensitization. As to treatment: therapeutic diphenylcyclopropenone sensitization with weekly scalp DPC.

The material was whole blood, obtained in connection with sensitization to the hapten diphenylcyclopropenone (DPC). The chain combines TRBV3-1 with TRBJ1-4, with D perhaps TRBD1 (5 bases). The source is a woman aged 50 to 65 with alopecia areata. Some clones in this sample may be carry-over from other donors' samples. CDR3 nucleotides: TGTGCCAGCAGCCAAGCGGGACGCTGGGGAGAAAAACTGTTTTTT. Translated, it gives CASSQAGRWGEKLFF.